Listed below are T cell receptor beta chains from one sample, sequenced in a study of shared clonotypes between healthy human individuals. TCRdb keeps only in-frame clones here, not all; method: immunoSEQ multiplex PCR. This sample yields approximately 2,200,000 clones, of which around 93% are seen a single time; more than 1.5% belongs to the top ten. Sequencing was carried out using naive CD8+ T cells from PBMCs. These TCRs come from a man in his late teens or twenties in good health. Some clones in this sample may be carry-over from other donors' samples. Each CDR3 is given with its conserved first and last residue. D genes are given only for firm matches. Size values are once, few and many counts, or a class for expanded clones, and some rows have none.

TRBD1	TRBV11-1	TRBJ2-1	.	TGTGCCAGCAGCTCCAGAGATTTACAGGGGGAGTTCTTC	CASSSRDLQGEFF
.	TRBV7-9	TRBJ2-1	.	TGTGCCAGCAGCTACCAAGTCCCGCCTAAGGACAATGAGCAGTTCTTC	CASSYQVPPKDNEQFF
.	TRBV6-5	TRBJ2-1	.	TGTGCCAGCGGTACTCGTGGAGGCAATGAGCAGTTCTTC	CASGTRGGNEQFF
.	TRBV6-5	TRBJ2-3	.	TGTGCCAGCAGGGCGGGACTGGGGGCTGCAACGCAGTATTTT	CASRAGLGAATQYF
.	TRBV27	TRBJ1-2	.	TGTGCCAGCAGTTTAGGTCCGTGGGGGGACCGTGGCTACACCTTC	CASSLGPWGDRGYTF
TRBD1	TRBV5-1	TRBJ2-4	.	TGCGCCAGCAGCTGGACCGGGACAGGGGAGTACATTCAGTACTTC	CASSWTGTGEYIQYF
.	TRBV4-1	TRBJ1-2	.	TGCGCCAGCAGCCCGGGGGTTGGCTACACCTTC	CASSPGVGYTF
.	TRBV7-2	TRBJ1-2	.	TGTGCCAGCAGCGAAACTTCTCGGACAGTCGGCTACACCTTC	CASSETSRTVGYTF
.	TRBV5-1	TRBJ2-7	once	TGCGCCAGCAGCTCCCCAACTAGTCAATCCTACGAGCAGTACTTC	CASSSPTSQSYEQYF
TRBD1	TRBV7-9	TRBJ2-1	once	TGTGCCAGCAGCTCGACAGGGTCTGAGTACAATGAGCAGTTCTTC	CASSSTGSEYNEQFF
.	TRBV9	TRBJ1-5	.	TGTGCCAGCAGCGTCACCGCTAATAGCAATCAGCCCCAGCATTTT	CASSVTANSNQPQHF
.	TRBV28	TRBJ2-2	.	TGTGCCAGCAGTTTAGCAGGGACCACCGGGGAGCTGTTTTTT	CASSLAGTTGELFF
.	TRBV27	TRBJ2-1	once	TGTGCCAGCAGTTACCTAGACTACAATGAGCAGTTCTTC	CASSYLDYNEQFF
.	TRBV27	TRBJ1-5	.	TGTGCCAGCAGTCGGGGAGCAAGCAATCAGCCCCAGCATTTT	CASSRGASNQPQHF
.	TRBV25-1	TRBJ1-4	.	TGTGCCAGCAGTGGCGTGAAGGGGCTAAGCGATGAAAAACTGTTTTTT	CASSGVKGLSDEKLFF
.	TRBV28	TRBJ2-7	.	TGTGCCAGCAGTTTCCAAACCTACGAGCAGTACTTC	CASSFQTYEQYF
.	TRBV6-6	TRBJ1-2	.	TGTGCCAGCAGAGAGGGGAACTATGGCTACACCTTC	CASREGNYGYTF
.	TRBV19	TRBJ2-1	.	TGTGCCAGTAGTCCAAGGGGCCCCTCCTACAATGAGCAGTTCTTC	CASSPRGPSYNEQFF
TRBD2	TRBV7-2	TRBJ2-7	.	TGTGCCAGCAGCTACAGGACTAGCGGGACCTACGAGCAGTACTTC	CASSYRTSGTYEQYF
.	TRBV7-6	TRBJ2-7	.	TGTGCCAGCAGCTCGCGAGGGGTCCCCTACGAGCAGTACTTC	CASSSRGVPYEQYF
TRBD2	TRBV19	TRBJ2-1	.	TGTGCCAGTAGTATGATTAGCGGGCCACACAATGAGCAGTTCTTC	CASSMISGPHNEQFF
.	TRBV7-9	TRBJ2-5	once	TGTGCCAGCAGCTGGATGGCAAAGACCCAGTACTTC	CASSWMAKTQYF
TRBD1	TRBV19	TRBJ1-2	.	TGTGCCAGTAGTACAATCCGGGACAGAGTTACCGGGTACACCTTC	CASSTIRDRVTGYTF
TRBD2	TRBV28	TRBJ2-5	.	TGTGCCAGCAGCCCTGGGACTAGCGGGAGGGGCCAAGAGACCCAGTACTTC	CASSPGTSGRGQETQYF
TRBD1	TRBV28	TRBJ2-7	.	TGTGCCAGCGGGTACAGGGGGTTAACCGAGCAGTACTTC	CASGYRGLTEQYF
.	TRBV7-3	TRBJ2-2	once	TGTGCCAGCAGCCCTCCGGATGGGGAGCTGTTTTTT	CASSPPDGELFF
.	TRBV28	TRBJ1-6	.	TGTGCCAGCAGTTCAAGGGGTCGGAATTCACCCCTCCACTTT	CASSSRGRNSPLHF
TRBD2	TRBV5-1	TRBJ2-2	.	TGCGCCAGCAGCCAGGCGACTAGCGGGAGGTTTGGCACCGGGGAGCTGTTTTTT	CASSQATSGRFGTGELFF
.	TRBV7-9	TRBJ2-2	few	TGTGCCAGCAGCTTGGGGAACACCGGGGAGCTGTTTTTT	CASSLGNTGELFF
.	TRBV4-1	TRBJ1-2	.	TGCGCCAGCAGCAGCGGGCCAATGGGCGGCTACACCTTC	CASSSGPMGGYTF
.	TRBV30	TRBJ1-1	.	TGTGCCTGGGACTATAACCCTAACACTGAAGCTTTCTTT	CAWDYNPNTEAFF
.	TRBV7-2	TRBJ2-3	.	TGTGCCAGCAGCGACCCTGGGGATACGCAGTATTTT	CASSDPGDTQYF
.	TRBV6-1	TRBJ1-5	.	TGTGCCAGCAGTGACCCGCGACGGGACTACAATCAGCCCCAGCATTTT	CASSDPRRDYNQPQHF
TRBD2	TRBV7-3	TRBJ2-2	.	TGTGCCAGCAGCCCACTAGCGGGAGTTTCCGGGGAGCTGTTTTTT	CASSPLAGVSGELFF
.	TRBV27	TRBJ2-3	.	TGTGCCAGCACCTTAGCGGCTAGCACAGATACGCAGTATTTT	CASTLAASTDTQYF
.	TRBV9	TRBJ1-1	.	TGTGCCAGCAGCGTAAATTCCCTTTCGGGGAACACTGAAGCTTTCTTT	CASSVNSLSGNTEAFF
TRBD1	TRBV29-1	TRBJ2-1	.	TGCAGCGTTGAGGGGCAGGGGGCCTACAATGAGCAGTTCTTC	CSVEGQGAYNEQFF
.	TRBV27	TRBJ1-2	once	TGTGCCAGCGGGGCCCCGGCGGCTGGCTACACCTTC	CASGAPAAGYTF
.	TRBV27	TRBJ2-2	.	TGTGCCAGCAGTTTGAACAGGGTTGCCGCCGGGGAGCTGTTTTTT	CASSLNRVAAGELFF
TRBD2	TRBV7-2	TRBJ2-7	once	TGTGCCAGCAGCTTAGAACCTAGCGGGGCCTACGAGCAGTACTTC	CASSLEPSGAYEQYF
.	TRBV28	TRBJ1-4	.	TGTGCCAGCAGTTTAACGGGAGGGGACGAAAAACTGTTTTTT	CASSLTGGDEKLFF
.	TRBV7-9	TRBJ1-1	.	TGTGCCAGCAGCTTAGCGGGGGTCAAGGAAGCTTTCTTT	CASSLAGVKEAFF
.	TRBV15	TRBJ1-2	.	TGTGCCACCAGCACTCGGACAGCTTCTATCTCTCCTGGCTACACCTTC	CATSTRTASISPGYTF
.	TRBV4-1	TRBJ2-7	.	TGCGCCAGCAGCCAGGAGCGAGTAATCCCTTTCTACGAGCAGTACTTC	CASSQERVIPFYEQYF
.	TRBV2	TRBJ2-1	.	TGTGCCAGCAGTTCGGTGGGTTCCTACAATGAGCAGTTCTTC	CASSSVGSYNEQFF
.	TRBV9	TRBJ2-3	.	TGTGCCAGCAGCGCCCGGGCCGCATGGGATACGCAGTATTTT	CASSARAAWDTQYF
TRBD2	TRBV27	TRBJ2-7	once	TGTGCCAGCAGTCCCAGACTAGCGGGAGGGCCTAGGTCAGCTCCCTACGAGCAGTACTTC	CASSPRLAGGPRSAPYEQYF
.	TRBV11-2	TRBJ2-7	.	TGTGCCAGCAGCTTAGTTGGGTACGAGCAGTACTTC	CASSLVGYEQYF